This T cell receptor (beta chain) appears in the sequencing data of a study of T cell responses to AZD1222 COVID-19 vaccine. Profiled with immunoSEQ multiplex PCR; TCRdb holds only in-frame clones, not every one. Here the sample spans some 120,000 clones, around 90% being singletons. Study-wide points: Mapped onto spike, vaccine-associated CD4 TCRs spanned it and were dominant at 160-218 and 743-854.

Details on this clone: The antigen is not known.

The specimen was peripheral blood, collected 28 days after the second dose of the MenACWY control vaccine. The TCR originated in an adult who received the MenACWY meningococcal vaccine as a control.

The CDR3 nucleotides read TGTGCCAGCAGGGACGAATTTGAGCCCCAGCATTTT. Protein sequence: CASRDEFEPQHF. The J gene is TRBJ1-5, the V gene TRBV7-9; no clear D. The CDR3 covers 12 residues. CDR1 and CDR2 (germline): SEHNR, FQNEAQ (reference sequence). The V end lost 6 bases, the J end lost 8 bases, and 11 bases lay between the germline ends.